These T cell receptor beta chains were read from a single sample in a study of control samples from healthy donors and cancer patients. Profiling relied on immunoSEQ multiplex PCR, and the TCRdb table lists in-frame clones only, not all of them. The repertoire has 150,000 to 200,000 clones, 80% to 95% of them found once; the top ten carry 0.55% to 0.7%. Sequenced material: blood. Receptor source: a woman aged 30 to 39 in good health. CDR3s include the opening cysteine and the closing phenylalanine or tryptophan. A D gene is named only where the DNA matches it firmly. A row's size may be missing; if present it is once, few, many or a size class.

clone_size j_call cdr3_length v_call d_call cdr3_aa cdr3_nt
NA TRBJ2-6 14 TRBV28 NA CASSLPGGANVLTF TGTGCCAGCAGTTTGCCAGGAGGGGCCAACGTCCTGACTTTC
NA TRBJ1-6 16 TRBV7-8 NA CASSSATRSYNSPLHF TGTGCCAGCAGCTCGGCGACTCGATCTTATAATTCACCCCTCCACTTT
NA TRBJ1-3 13 TRBV12-3/TRBV12-4 NA CASSLGGGNTIYF TGTGCCAGCAGTTTAGGGGGCGGAAACACCATATATTTT
NA TRBJ2-7 14 TRBV29-1 TRBD1 CSVEFGQETYEQYF TGCAGCGTTGAGTTTGGACAGGAGACCTACGAGCAGTACTTC
NA TRBJ1-2 14 TRBV6-2/TRBV6-3 NA CASSRDHTNYGYTF TGTGCCAGCAGCCGCGACCACACAAACTATGGCTACACCTTC
NA TRBJ2-3 13 TRBV12-3/TRBV12-4 NA CASIPGNTDTQYF TGTGCCAGCATCCCAGGAAACACAGATACGCAGTATTTT
once TRBJ2-7 15 TRBV9 TRBD2 CASSGASGRRDEQYF TGTGCCAGCAGCGGTGCTAGCGGGAGACGAGACGAGCAGTACTTC
NA TRBJ2-1 16 TRBV5-1 TRBD2 CASSLARGDPYNEQFF TGCGCCAGCAGCTTGGCCCGGGGGGACCCCTACAATGAGCAGTTCTTC
NA TRBJ2-6 17 TRBV19 NA CASSMGEGASGANVLTF TGTGCCAGTAGTATGGGGGAAGGGGCATCTGGGGCCAACGTCCTGACTTTC
NA TRBJ2-1 19 TRBV9 TRBD2 CASSTRRGVAGDKGNEQFF TGTGCCAGCAGCACCCGACGAGGGGTAGCGGGAGACAAGGGCAATGAGCAGTTCTTC
once TRBJ2-5 15 TRBV19 TRBD1 CASSHRDRGPETQYF TGTGCCAGTAGCCACCGGGACAGGGGGCCAGAGACCCAGTACTTC
NA TRBJ2-1 14 TRBV6-5 NA CASSYSKRHNEQFF TGTGCCAGCAGTTACTCAAAGCGACACAATGAGCAGTTCTTC
NA TRBJ2-7 14 TRBV4-3 NA CASSRGGGSYEQYF TGCGCCAGCAGCCGAGGGGGAGGCTCCTACGAGCAGTACTTC
NA TRBJ2-7 15 TRBV19 NA CASTPRVALSYEQYF TGTGCCAGTACCCCCCGGGTAGCGCTCTCCTACGAGCAGTACTTC
NA TRBJ2-1 17 TRBV6-2/TRBV6-3 NA CASSYGVGTGVYNEQFF TGTGCCAGCAGTTACGGGGTCGGGACGGGAGTTTACAATGAGCAGTTCTTC
NA TRBJ2-1 15 TRBV9 NA CASSVEGDPYNEQFF TGTGCCAGCAGCGTAGAGGGGGACCCCTACAATGAGCAGTTCTTC
NA TRBJ1-6 13 TRBV11-2 NA CASSLGRNSPLHF TGTGCCAGCAGCTTAGGACGGAATTCACCCCTCCACTTT